The 27 T cell receptor delta chains presented below share a single source sample, sequenced in a study of Vδ1+ human thymocytes. General study findings and limits: Highly polyclonal TRG and TRD repertoires with Gaussian CDR3 length distributions appeared in thymus.

RNA was extracted from the cells and then reverse transcribed. The CDR3 regions were amplified by multiplex PCR from V-gene primers to a constant-region primer. TCRdb fed the multiplex PCR reads into CATT to redo clone calling. The repertoire holds about 75,000 delta-chain clones, approximately 34% seen once, with about 0.26% in the top ten. These TCRs' antigens remain unknown. Material: Vdelta1+ gamma-delta thymocytes from the thymus. Subset meaning: FACS-sorted CD3+ TCRalphabeta- TCRVdelta1+ TCRVdelta2- thymocytes. These receptor sequences come from a boy under two years old who had congenital heart surgery.

Of note for this clone: It may be a read error: a sequence one base away is much more abundant. Other DNA sequences in the sample encode the same CDR3. The chain uses TRDV2 and TRDJ2; 7 bases fit TRDD3. Germline-derived CDR1 and CDR2 are GEAIGNYY and EKD. This CDR3 spans 17 amino acids. CDR3 loop: CACDTEAGGALTAQLFF. CDR3 DNA: TGTGCCTGTGACACAGAGGCTGGGGGTGCTTTGACAGCACAGCTCTTCTTT.

The gene calls are TRDV1 and TRDJ1; 7 bases line up with TRDD3. Germline CDR1 and CDR2: TSWWSYY and QGS. This CDR3 spans 18 amino acids. J gave up 0 bases and V 0 bases, and 10 bases lay outside the gene matches. The CDR3 bases are TGTGCTCTTGGGGAACTTATGCTGGGGGTCTGGTACACCGATAAACTCATCTTT. Its protein product is CALGELMLGVWYTDKLIF.

The chain carries TRDV1 and TRDJ1; no clear D gene. There are 19 residues in the CDR3. V was trimmed by 10 bases and J by 1 base, leaving 31 bases between them. Germline lookup yields CDR1 TSWWSYY and CDR2 QGS. The CDR3 sequence is CAHLPLFPGPQGPTDKLIF. CDR3 coding DNA: TGTGCTCATTTGCCCCTCTTTCCGGGACCCCAGGGGCCCACCGATAAACTCATCTTT.

The chain is built from TRDV1 and TRDJ1; 10 bases are shared with TRDD3. The junction had 49 bases not matched to a gene; V was cut back by 4 bases and J by 2 bases. The CDR3 covers 30 residues. CDR1 is TSWWSYY and CDR2 is QGS in the germline V gene. CDR3 amino acids: CALGGGRHSFQTPAVSTGGWKSQRTDKLIF. CDR3 nucleotide sequence: TGTGCTCTTGGGGGGGGCCGGCACTCCTTCCAGACGCCAGCTGTTAGTACTGGGGGATGGAAGTCCCAACGTACCGATAAACTCATCTTT.

This chain joins TRDV1 and TRDJ1, with 9 bases that match TRDD3. The junction had 18 bases not matched to a gene; V was cut back by 7 bases and J by 3 bases. The CDR3 is made up of 18 amino acids. Germline V lookup: CDR1 TSWWSYY, CDR2 QGS. CDR3 region: CALAGEGQGGILADKLIF. The CDR3, as DNA: TGTGCTCTTGCTGGGGAGGGACAGGGGGGGATACTAGCCGATAAACTCATCTTT.

The chain uses TRDV1 and TRDJ1; no firm D call. Germline values: CDR1 TSWWSYY, CDR2 QGS. Trimming removed 1 base from V and 0 bases from J, with 27 bases in between. The CDR3 runs 21 residues. In DNA, the CDR3 is TGTGCTCTTGGGGAACCCCGGGGTTACCACCGGACGTCGGTATACACCGATAAACTCATCTTT. Translation: CALGEPRGYHRTSVYTDKLIF.

This clone occurred a few times. The chain uses TRDV1 and TRDJ1; maybe TRDD3 (5 bases). CDR3 size: 17 residues. Germline lookup yields CDR1 TSWWSYY and CDR2 QGS. Trimming left V 2 bases short and J 3 bases short, with 19 bases between. CDR3 loop: CALGEATYGTNADKLIF. The CDR3 region has the DNA TGTGCTCTTGGGGAAGCTACATACGGGACCAACGCCGATAAACTCATCTTT.

This clone was detected a few times. V usage is TRDV1 and J usage is TRDJ1; 9 bases map to TRDD2. Trimming took 5 bases from V and 2 from J; bases not matched to a gene: 18. The CDR3 loop spans 19 amino acids. CDR1 and CDR2 (germline): TSWWSYY, QGS. CDR3 DNA: TGTGCTCTTGGGACAGTAGGCCTTCCTACTTTGCGGTGGACCGATAAACTCATCTTT. Its translation is CALGTVGLPTLRWTDKLIF.

This sequence joins TRDV1 and TRDJ1; 8 bases agree with TRDD3. V shed 2 bases and J 0 bases; nucleotides not matched to a gene: 29. Per germline, CDR1 TSWWSYY and CDR2 QGS. The CDR3 totals 24 residues. The CDR3 here is CALGESSLSGIVLGVNAYTDKLIF. The CDR3 nucleotides are TGTGCTCTTGGGGAATCTTCCCTATCCGGAATAGTACTGGGGGTGAATGCCTACACCGATAAACTCATCTTT.

The chain recombines TRDV1 with TRDJ1, with 8 bases aligning to TRDD3. The V segment lost 3 bases and the J segment 2 bases; nucleotides outside the gene matches: 23. CDR1 is TSWWSYY and CDR2 is QGS in the germline V gene. The CDR3 runs to 21 residues. DNA of the CDR3: TGTGCTCTTGGGGAGCTCCCGGGGTACTTCCTCCCGTACTGGGGGACCGATAAACTCATCTTT. Translating gives CALGELPGYFLPYWGTDKLIF.

Only a few counts were recorded for this clone. The chain couples TRDV1 to TRDJ1; D gene ambiguous. The CDR3 spans 15 residues. Germline assignment: CDR1 TSWWSYY and CDR2 QGS. V dropped 2 bases and J dropped 8 bases, with 18 bases sitting between them. In DNA, the CDR3 is TGTGCTCTTGGGGAATCTACGGTGTATGCCCAAAAACTCATCTTT. This translates into CALGESTVYAQKLIF.

The rearrangement joins TRDV1 to TRDJ1, with 10 nucleotides matching TRDD3. After removal of 3 bases from V and 2 bases from J, the junction contained 9 bases not matched to a gene. The CDR3 extends over 17 amino acids. Germline lookup yields CDR1 TSWWSYY and CDR2 QGS. The chain's CDR3 is CALGDKGRGIRTDKLIF. The CDR3 DNA follows: TGTGCTCTTGGGGATAAGGGGAGGGGGATACGAACCGATAAACTCATCTTT.

The gene calls are TRDV1 and TRDJ1; 8 nucleotides align to TRDD3. The V and J ends lost 0 bases and 3 bases, in that order; junction bases with no gene match: 15. Germline V gene data show CDR1 as TSWWSYY and CDR2 as QGS. The CDR3 spans 19 residues. In nucleotides, the CDR3 is TGTGCTCTTGGGGAACTAGCTCCTCGCGTACTGGGGGTCCCCGATAAACTCATCTTT. Residues: CALGELAPRVLGVPDKLIF.

This clone was picked up a small number of times. The chain has TRDV1 and TRDJ1, with D possibly being TRDD2 (7 bases). Trimming removed 5 bases from V and 0 bases from J, with 28 bases in between. In germline, CDR1 is TSWWSYY, CDR2 QGS. This CDR3 comprises 20 residues. This CDR3 reads CALGLRYLVPTGSYTDKLIF. In nucleotides, the CDR3 is TGTGCTCTTGGGCTCCGTTACCTAGTTCCTACTGGGAGCTACACCGATAAACTCATCTTT.

The chain uses TRDV1 and TRDJ1; tentative D call: TRDD3 (6 bases). CDR3 length: 17 amino acids. V was pared by 5 bases and J by 0 bases, with 19 bases between. Germline V CDR1 and CDR2: TSWWSYY, QGS. The CDR3 nucleotides are TGTGCTCTTGGGTCACATGGAGGGGATGGGAACACCGATAAACTCATCTTT. Its translation: CALGSHGGDGNTDKLIF.

The gene calls are TRDV2 and TRDJ3, with a possible D match to TRDD3 (5 bases). V was shortened by 3 bases and J by 0 bases, with 11 bases between the two germline ends. This CDR3 has 17 amino acids. The V gene's germline CDR1 is GEAIGNYY and CDR2 EKD. The CDR3 loop is CACDPLGHSWDTRQMFF. The CDR3 region has the DNA TGTGCCTGTGACCCGCTGGGACACTCCTGGGACACCCGACAGATGTTTTTC.

This clone was seen only once. The V gene is TRDV1, the J gene TRDJ1, with 12 bases that match TRDD3. CDR1 is TSWWSYY and CDR2 is QGS in the germline V gene. Trimming took 0 bases from V and 0 from J; bases not matched to a gene: 14. The CDR3 loop spans 21 amino acids. The CDR3: CALGELSRLGDTRPYTDKLIF. Written as DNA, the CDR3 is TGTGCTCTTGGGGAACTATCCAGGCTGGGGGATACGCGCCCGTACACCGATAAACTCATCTTT.

This chain connects TRDV1 to TRDJ1; a weak D match, TRDD3 (5 bases). Germline CDR1 TSWWSYY, CDR2 QGS. The ends were cut back, 3 bases at V and 1 base at J, with 27 bases in the middle. The CDR3 covers 20 residues. CDR3 loop: CALGDLGSPYPGCSTDKLIF. The CDR3 DNA follows: TGTGCTCTTGGGGATTTGGGATCTCCGTACCCCGGGTGTTCCACCGATAAACTCATCTTT.

This chain uses TRDV1 with TRDJ1; D is possibly TRDD3 (10 bases). The V end was cut by 4 bases, the J end by 4 bases, with 28 bases between. The CDR3 extends over 19 amino acids. CDR1 and CDR2 from the germline V gene are TSWWSYY and QGS. CDR3 in amino acids: CALGAPSYVGDTSGDKLIF. The CDR3 DNA is TGTGCTCTTGGGGCACCTTCCTACGTGGGGGATACTTCAGGCGATAAACTCATCTTT.

This clone showed up just a few times. The chain links TRDV1 to TRDJ1; the match to TRDD3 covers 13 bases. V was pared by 0 bases and J by 1 base, with 20 bases of the junction left unmatched. The CDR3 sequence is 23 residues long. The germline gives CDR1 TSWWSYY, CDR2 QGS. Here the CDR3 DNA reads TGTGCTCTTGGGGAACTTGGGGCTTCTCTAGAGACTGGGGGATACGTCAGCACCGATAAACTCATCTTT. This translates into CALGELGASLETGGYVSTDKLIF.

V usage is TRDV1 and J usage is TRDJ1; the D is unclear. Trimming pared 5 bases from V and 0 bases from J, leaving 10 bases between. Germline V gene sequence: CDR1 TSWWSYY, CDR2 QGS. This CDR3 is 14 amino acids long. DNA for the CDR3: TGTGCTCTTGGGACCGACGGGTACACCGATAAACTCATCTTT. Protein sequence: CALGTDGYTDKLIF.

The J gene is TRDJ1, the V gene TRDV1; TRDD2 might be the D (6 bases). Germline CDR1 TSWWSYY, CDR2 QGS. The V end was cut by 3 bases, the J end by 4 bases, with 36 bases between. This CDR3 region has 22 residues. DNA of the CDR3: TGTGCTCTTGGGGAGCCCTTTGGGTCCTACATTCGGATAACCCCCTCTAGCGATAAACTCATCTTT. As protein: CALGEPFGSYIRITPSSDKLIF.

The chain is built from TRDV2 and TRDJ1, with 9 bases aligning to TRDD3. The junction had 13 bases not matched to a gene; V was cut back by 8 bases and J by 4 bases. CDR3 length: 15 amino acids. The germline V gene encodes CDR1 GEAIGNYY and CDR2 EKD. The CDR3 DNA reads TGTGCCTCGCCGAGGTGGGGGATAGGAGTCGATAAACTCATCTTT. Translation: CASPRWGIGVDKLIF.

This clone has only a few counts. This chain joins TRDV1 and TRDJ1, with 7 bases fitting TRDD3. From germline, CDR1 is TSWWSYY and CDR2 QGS. V was pared by 2 bases and J by 0 bases, with 18 bases of the junction left unmatched. CDR3 length equals 20 residues. The CDR3 sequence is CALGEGRCLRGIWYTDKLIF. CDR3 coding DNA: TGTGCTCTTGGGGAAGGGAGATGTCTACGGGGGATTTGGTACACCGATAAACTCATCTTT.

This clone has only one observation. The rearrangement uses TRDV1 and TRDJ1; 7 bases are shared with TRDD3. The V and J ends lost 0 bases and 0 bases, in that order; junction bases with no gene match: 7. Germline assignment: CDR1 TSWWSYY and CDR2 QGS. The CDR3 has 17 residues. CDR3 in DNA: TGTGCTCTTGGGGAACTAGCTGGGGGGGTGTACACCGATAAACTCATCTTT. It specifies CALGELAGGVYTDKLIF.

The chain uses TRDV1 and TRDJ1; TRDD3 matches 9 bases. The V segment lost 5 bases and the J segment 3 bases; nucleotides outside the gene matches: 16. This CDR3 is built from 18 residues. Germline V CDR1 and CDR2: TSWWSYY, QGS. The CDR3 nucleotides read TGTGCTCTTGGGAACCCCCCCGGGGGATACCTCCTATCCGATAAACTCATCTTT. Translating gives CALGNPPGGYLLSDKLIF.

The chain joins TRDV1 to TRDJ1; 13 bases agree with TRDD3. CDR1 and CDR2 from the germline V gene are TSWWSYY and QGS. This CDR3 has 19 amino acids. V dropped 2 bases and J dropped 10; count of bases not matched to a gene: 19. CDR3 in amino acids: CALGESPSRTGGYAGGLIF. CDR3 nucleotide sequence: TGTGCTCTTGGGGAATCACCTTCCCGTACTGGGGGATACGCGGGGGGACTCATCTTT.